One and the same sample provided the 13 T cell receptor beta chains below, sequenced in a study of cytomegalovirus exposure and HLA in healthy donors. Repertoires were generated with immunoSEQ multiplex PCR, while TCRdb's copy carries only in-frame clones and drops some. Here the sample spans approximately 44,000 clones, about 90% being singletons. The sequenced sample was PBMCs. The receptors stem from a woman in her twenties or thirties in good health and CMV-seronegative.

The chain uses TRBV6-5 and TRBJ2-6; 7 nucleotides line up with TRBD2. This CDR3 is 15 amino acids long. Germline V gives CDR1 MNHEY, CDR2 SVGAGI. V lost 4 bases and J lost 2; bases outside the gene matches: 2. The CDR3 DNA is TGTGCCAGCAGTTCCCTAGCGGCTGGGGCCAACGTCCTGACTTTC. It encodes CASSSLAAGANVLTF.

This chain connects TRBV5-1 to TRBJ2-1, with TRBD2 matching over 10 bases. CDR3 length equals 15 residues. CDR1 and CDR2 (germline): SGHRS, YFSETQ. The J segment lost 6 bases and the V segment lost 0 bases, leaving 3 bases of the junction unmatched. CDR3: CASSLGSGRANEQFF. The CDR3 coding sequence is TGCGCCAGCAGCTTGGGAAGCGGGAGGGCCAATGAGCAGTTCTTC.

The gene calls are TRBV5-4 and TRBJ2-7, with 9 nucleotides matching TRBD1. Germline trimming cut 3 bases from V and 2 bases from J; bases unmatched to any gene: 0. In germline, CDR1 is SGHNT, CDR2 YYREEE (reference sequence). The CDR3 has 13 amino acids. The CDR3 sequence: CASSWDRAYEQYF. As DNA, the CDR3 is TGTGCCAGCAGCTGGGACAGGGCCTACGAGCAGTACTTC.

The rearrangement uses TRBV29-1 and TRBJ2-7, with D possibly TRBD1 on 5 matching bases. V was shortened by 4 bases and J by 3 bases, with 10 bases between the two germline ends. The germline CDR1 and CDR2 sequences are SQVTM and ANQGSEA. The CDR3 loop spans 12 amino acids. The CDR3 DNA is TGCAGCGTTGGTCAGGGCAACTACGAGCAGTACTTC. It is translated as CSVGQGNYEQYF.

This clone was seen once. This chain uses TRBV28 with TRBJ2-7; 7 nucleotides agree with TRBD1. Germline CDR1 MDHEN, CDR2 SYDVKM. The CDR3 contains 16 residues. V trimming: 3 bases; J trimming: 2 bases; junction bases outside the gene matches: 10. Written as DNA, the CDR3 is TGTGCCAGCAGTTTCGGTTACCTGGGACAGACCTACGAGCAGTACTTC. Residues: CASSFGYLGQTYEQYF.

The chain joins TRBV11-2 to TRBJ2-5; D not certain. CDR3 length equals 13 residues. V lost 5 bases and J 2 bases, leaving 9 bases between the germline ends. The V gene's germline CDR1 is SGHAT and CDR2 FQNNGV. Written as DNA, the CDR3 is TGTGCCAGCAGCCGCGTCAGGCAAGAGACCCAGTACTTC. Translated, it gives CASSRVRQETQYF.

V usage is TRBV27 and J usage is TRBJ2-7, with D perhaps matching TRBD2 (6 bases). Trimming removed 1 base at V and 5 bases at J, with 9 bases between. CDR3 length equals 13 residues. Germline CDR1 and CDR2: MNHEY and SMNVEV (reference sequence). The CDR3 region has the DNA TGTGCCAGCAGTTTATGGTCTAGCGACGAGCAGTACTTC. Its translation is CASSLWSSDEQYF.

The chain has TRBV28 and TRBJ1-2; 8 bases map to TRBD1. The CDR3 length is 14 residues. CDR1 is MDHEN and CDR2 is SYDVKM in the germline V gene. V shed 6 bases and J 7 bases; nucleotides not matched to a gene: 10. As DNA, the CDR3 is TGTGCCAGCAGACCCACCACAGGGGGGAGTGGCTACACCTTC. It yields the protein CASRPTTGGSGYTF.

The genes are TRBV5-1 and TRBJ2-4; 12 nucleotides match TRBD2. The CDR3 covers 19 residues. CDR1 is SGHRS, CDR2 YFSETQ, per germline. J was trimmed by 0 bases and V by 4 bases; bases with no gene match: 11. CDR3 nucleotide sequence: TGCGCCAGCAGCCCCCTTCTAGCGGGGGGGGGCATAGCCAAAAACATTCAGTACTTC. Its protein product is CASSPLLAGGGIAKNIQYF.

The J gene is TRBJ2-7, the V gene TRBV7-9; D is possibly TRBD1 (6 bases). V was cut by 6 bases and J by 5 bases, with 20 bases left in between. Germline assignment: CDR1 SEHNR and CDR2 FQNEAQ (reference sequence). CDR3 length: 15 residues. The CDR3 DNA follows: TGTGCCAGCAGTTCAACCGGGACACGTCGCGACGAGCAGTACTTC. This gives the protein CASSSTGTRRDEQYF.

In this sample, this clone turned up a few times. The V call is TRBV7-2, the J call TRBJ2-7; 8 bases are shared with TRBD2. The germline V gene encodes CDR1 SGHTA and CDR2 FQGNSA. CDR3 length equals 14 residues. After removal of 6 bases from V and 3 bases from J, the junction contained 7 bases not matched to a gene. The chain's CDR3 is CASSKTSGGYEQYF. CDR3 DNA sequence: TGTGCCAGCAGTAAAACTAGCGGCGGCTACGAGCAGTACTTC.

CDR3 nucleotides: TGTGCCAGCAGTTTAGACAGGGTGACAGATACGCAGTATTTT. Residues: CASSLDRVTDTQYF. The chain joins TRBV27 to TRBJ2-3, with 7 bases lining up with TRBD1. Germline CDR1 reads MNHEY; CDR2 reads SMNVEV (reference sequence). After removal of 2 bases from V and 3 bases from J, the junction contained 2 bases not matched to a gene. This CDR3 is 14 amino acids long.

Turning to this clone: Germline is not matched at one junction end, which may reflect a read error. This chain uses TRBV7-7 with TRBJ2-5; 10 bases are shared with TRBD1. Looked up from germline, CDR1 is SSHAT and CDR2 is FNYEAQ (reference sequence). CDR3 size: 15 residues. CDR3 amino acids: CASSFGQGGRETQYF. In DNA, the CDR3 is TGTGCTAGCAGCTTCGGACAGGGGGGCCGGGAGACCCAGTACTTC.